These 21 T cell receptor beta chains came from one sample sequenced in a study of blood T cell repertoires in COVID-19. The data were produced by immunoSEQ multiplex PCR, yet TCRdb's version contains in-frame clones alone and is incomplete. The sample has tens of thousands of clones, about three quarters seen once. The specimen was peripheral blood. The receptors were gathered from a human donor with active or convalescent COVID-19. The donor label of this sample is uncertain.

The chain couples TRBV27 to TRBJ2-7; D not certain. CDR1 and CDR2 from the germline V gene are MNHEY and SMNVEV (reference sequence). Trimming removed 6 bases from V and 2 bases from J, with 14 bases in between. This CDR3 has 14 amino acids. CDR3 in amino acids: CASSSAAATYEQYF. CDR3 nucleotides: TGTGCCAGCAGCAGCGCGGCGGCAACCTACGAGCAGTACTTC.

This sequence joins TRBV7-2 and TRBJ1-2; D may be TRBD1 (6 bases). There are 13 residues in the CDR3. Germline values: CDR1 SGHTA, CDR2 FQGNSA. Deletions cut 5 bases from V and 9 bases from J, with 16 bases between. CDR3 coding DNA: TGTGCCAGCAGCATAAACAGGGAAAAGAGCTACACCTTC. This sequence encodes CASSINREKSYTF.

The genes are TRBV3-1 (or the pseudogene TRBV3-2) and TRBJ2-1, with 9 nucleotides matching TRBD2. V lost 1 base and J lost 9; bases outside the gene matches: 10. The CDR3 sequence is 16 residues long. Germline-derived CDR1 and CDR2 are LGHDT and YNNKEL (reference sequence). The CDR3 spells CASSQGISGRLGEQFF. The CDR3, as DNA: TGTGCCAGCAGCCAAGGGATTAGCGGGAGATTGGGTGAGCAGTTCTTC.

This clone was recorded only once. The chain recombines TRBV27 with TRBJ2-5, with 14 positions matching TRBD2. CDR3 size: 15 residues. The V and J ends lost 6 bases and 4 bases, in that order; junction bases with no gene match: 4. Germline CDR1 MNHEY, CDR2 SMNVEV (reference sequence). CDR3 DNA sequence: TGTGCCAGCAGCCGGGGACTAGCGGGAGCAGAGACCCAGTACTTC. The encoded protein is CASSRGLAGAETQYF.

The chain combines TRBV5-4 with TRBJ2-2, with TRBD1 as a possible D gene (6 bases). Germline V gives CDR1 SGHNT, CDR2 YYREEE (reference sequence). The V gene lost 3 bases and the J gene lost 0 bases, with 15 bases spanning the gap. The CDR3 extends over 17 amino acids. This CDR3 reads CASSSPDRIANTGELFF. In DNA, the CDR3 is TGTGCCAGCAGCTCCCCTGACAGGATCGCGAACACCGGGGAGCTGTTTTTT. The full variable domain, rest sourced from reference TRBV5-4 and TRBJ2-2, is ETGVTQSPTHLIKTRGQQVTLRCSSQSGHNTVSWYQQALGQGPQFIFQYYREEENGRGNFPPRFSGLQFPNYSSELNVNALELDDSALYLCASSSPDRIANTGELFFGEGSRLTVL.

This clone was seen at least ten times. CDR3 protein: CASSGQILGLQGYSGNTIYF. The CDR3 DNA is TGTGCCAGCAGTGGGCAGATATTGGGGCTACAGGGTTACTCTGGAAACACCATATATTTT. This sequence joins TRBV6-1 and TRBJ1-3; TRBD1 might be the D (6 bases). The V gene lost 4 bases and the J gene lost 0 bases, with 25 bases spanning the gap. This CDR3 is 20 amino acids long. Germline lookup yields CDR1 MNHNS and CDR2 SASEGT.

This clone was seen a single time. The chain employs TRBV29-1 and TRBJ2-7, with TRBD1 matching over 10 bases. V shed 5 bases, J shed 8 bases, and the junction held 6 bases outside the gene matches. CDR3 length: 12 residues. Germline-derived CDR1 and CDR2 are SQVTM and ANQGSEA. The CDR3: CSVIGTGDKQYF. In nucleotides, the CDR3 is TGCAGCGTTATCGGGACAGGGGACAAGCAGTACTTC.

The J gene is TRBJ2-6, the V gene TRBV9; no reliable D call. CDR3 length: 17 residues. V lost 4 bases and J lost 2, with 16 bases in between. CDR1 and CDR2 from the germline V gene are SGDLS and YYNGEE. CDR3 sequence (DNA): TGTGCCAGCAGCCCGGCCCAGGTGGCACCTGGGGCCAACGTCCTGACTTTC. Protein sequence: CASSPAQVAPGANVLTF.

V is TRBV4-1 and J is TRBJ1-1; tentatively, D is TRBD1 (5 bases). This CDR3 contains 14 residues. Germline V lookup: CDR1 MGHRA, CDR2 YSYEKL. The ends were cut back, 3 bases at V and 4 bases at J, with 12 bases in the middle. The CDR3 loop reads CASSHPGLATEAFF. The CDR3 region has the DNA TGCGCCAGCAGCCATCCAGGGTTGGCCACTGAAGCTTTCTTT.

This chain connects TRBV27 to TRBJ2-7, with TRBD1 identical over 11 bases. The V gene's germline CDR1 is MNHEY and CDR2 SMNVEV (reference sequence). V was pared by 2 bases and J by 6 bases, with 6 bases of the junction left unmatched. The CDR3 extends over 15 amino acids. The CDR3 loop is CASSLLPGTGGEQYF. CDR3 nucleotide sequence: TGTGCCAGCAGTTTACTCCCCGGGACAGGGGGCGAGCAGTACTTC.

The CDR3 region has the DNA TGTGCCACCCTGACACGGGACAAGAGCAATCAGCCCCAGCATTTT. Its translation: CATLTRDKSNQPQHF. The chain combines TRBV19 with TRBJ1-5; possible D gene TRBD1, 6 bases. The CDR3 consists of 15 residues. Looked up from germline, CDR1 is LNHDA and CDR2 is SQIVND (reference sequence). Trimming pared 10 bases from V and 1 base from J, leaving 17 bases between.

The J gene is TRBJ1-2, the V gene TRBV11-2; TRBD1 aligns across 8 bases. J gave up 8 bases and V 5 bases, and 13 bases lay outside the gene matches. This CDR3 is built from 15 residues. Germline CDR1 SGHAT, CDR2 FQNNGV. The CDR3 coding sequence is TGTGCCAGCAGCCCTCCCCGACAGGGGTCGGCAGGCTACACCTTC. As protein: CASSPPRQGSAGYTF.

This clone was picked up a small number of times. This rearrangement joins TRBV30 to TRBJ1-2; 8 bases are shared with TRBD1. The CDR3 runs 13 residues. Germline values: CDR1 GTSNPN, CDR2 SVGIG (reference sequence). The V segment lost 1 base and the J segment 7 bases; nucleotides outside the gene matches: 5. The CDR3 bases are TGTGCCTGGAGTGGGCAGGGGGCAACTGGCTACACCTTC. Residues: CAWSGQGATGYTF.

The chain is built from TRBV27 and TRBJ2-2, with 10 positions matching TRBD1. V lost 0 bases to trimming and J lost 3 bases; unmatched junction nucleotides: 7. Germline CDR1 is MNHEY and CDR2 is SMNVEV (reference sequence). The CDR3 runs 18 residues. The CDR3 region is CASSLSRTGGFYTGELFF. In DNA form, the CDR3 reads TGTGCCAGCAGTTTATCCCGGACAGGGGGATTTTACACCGGGGAGCTGTTTTTT.

The chain couples TRBV27 to TRBJ2-1, with TRBD2 identical over 7 bases. Germline-derived CDR1 and CDR2 are MNHEY and SMNVEV (reference sequence). Losses at the gene ends were 2 bases for V and 9 bases for J; bases not matched to a gene: 7. This CDR3 has 14 amino acids. The CDR3 region has the DNA TGTGCCAGCAGTTTAAGCCCTAGCGGTGGTGAGCAGTTCTTC. This sequence encodes CASSLSPSGGEQFF.

Only a few counts were recorded for this clone. The chain uses TRBV30 and TRBJ1-4; TRBD1 aligns across 10 bases. The CDR3 is 12 residues long. V lost 8 bases and J lost 7; bases outside the gene matches: 4. CDR1 GTSNPN and CDR2 SVGIG come from the germline V gene (reference sequence). CDR3 nucleotide sequence: TGTGCCCCCGGGACAGGGGTTGAAAAACTGTTTTTT. It codes for CAPGTGVEKLFF.

A few counts support this clone. V gene TRBV19 combines with J gene TRBJ2-1, with D unclear. V lost 2 bases and J 0 bases, leaving 8 bases between the germline ends. The CDR3 consists of 15 residues. Per the germline V gene, CDR1 is LNHDA and CDR2 is SQIVND (reference sequence). CDR3 nucleotides: TGTGCCAGTAGTATAAGAGGAAGCTCCTACAATGAGCAGTTCTTC. The encoded protein is CASSIRGSSYNEQFF.

This chain joins TRBV7-2 and TRBJ1-2; 11 nucleotides line up with TRBD1. Trimming removed 0 bases from V and 4 bases from J; junction bases left unmatched: 1. The CDR3 is 15 amino acids. CDR1 and CDR2 from the germline V gene are SGHTA and FQGNSA. Written as DNA, the CDR3 is TGTGCCAGCAGCTTAGCCGGGACAGGGGGCTATGGCTACACCTTC. This codes for CASSLAGTGGYGYTF.

This clone appeared once. The J gene is TRBJ2-3, the V gene TRBV30, with 9 nucleotides matching TRBD2. J lost 3 bases, V lost 4 bases, and 8 bases had no gene match. Germline V CDR1 and CDR2: GTSNPN, SVGIG (reference sequence). This CDR3 is 15 amino acids long. In DNA, the CDR3 is TGTGCCTGGACTCAAAAGGGACTAGCAACAGATACGCAGTATTTT. It yields the protein CAWTQKGLATDTQYF.

The chain carries TRBV7-9 and TRBJ2-3; the match to TRBD2 covers 8 bases. There are 18 residues in the CDR3. Germline V gene lookup returns CDR1 SEHNR and CDR2 FQNEAQ (reference sequence). V dropped 1 base and J dropped 2; count of bases not matched to a gene: 11. CDR3 DNA: TGTGCCAGCAGCTTAGGAGGACTAGCCGCAACCATCACAGATACGCAGTATTTT. This translates into CASSLGGLAATITDTQYF.

The chain is built from TRBV7-2 and TRBJ1-1, with D unclear. There are 14 residues in the CDR3. V was pared by 2 bases and J by 7 bases, with 14 bases between. Germline V lookup: CDR1 SGHTA, CDR2 FQGNSA. Here the CDR3 DNA reads TGTGCCAGCAGCTTAACCGGGGTTTGGAGTGAAGCTTTCTTT. It translates to CASSLTGVWSEAFF.